The following is a T cell receptor (beta chain) sequence with its context. All donors qualified as healthy HIV-negative adults and had experienced no recent acute infections or vaccinations. The length of the CDR3 is 17 residues. The V and J ends lost 4 bases and 2 bases respectively, with 19 bases between them. Germline CDR1 reads SEHNR; CDR2 reads FQNEAQ (reference sequence). This entry comes from a study of shared clonotypes between healthy human individuals. A roughly 200 ng quantity of DNA, approximately 29,000 T cell genomes, went into the sorted-subset replicate PCRs. Sequencing used immunoSEQ multiplex PCR; TCRdb keeps in-frame clones, though not all of them. Of roughly 2.2 million clones listed, around 92% are singletons.

Sequencing was done on a sample of naive CD4+ T cells from PBMCs. The subset is: CD45RA+ positively selected. The V gene is TRBV7-9, the J gene TRBJ2-3; D is perhaps TRBD1 or TRBD2 (5 bases each). The clonotype comes from a man aged 18 to 35 in good health. Some clones in this sample may be carry-over from other donors' samples. In nucleotides, the CDR3 is TGTGCCAGCAGCTCCACGAGGGGTGAGGGGTTCACAGATACGCAGTATTTT. As protein: CASSSTRGEGFTDTQYF.